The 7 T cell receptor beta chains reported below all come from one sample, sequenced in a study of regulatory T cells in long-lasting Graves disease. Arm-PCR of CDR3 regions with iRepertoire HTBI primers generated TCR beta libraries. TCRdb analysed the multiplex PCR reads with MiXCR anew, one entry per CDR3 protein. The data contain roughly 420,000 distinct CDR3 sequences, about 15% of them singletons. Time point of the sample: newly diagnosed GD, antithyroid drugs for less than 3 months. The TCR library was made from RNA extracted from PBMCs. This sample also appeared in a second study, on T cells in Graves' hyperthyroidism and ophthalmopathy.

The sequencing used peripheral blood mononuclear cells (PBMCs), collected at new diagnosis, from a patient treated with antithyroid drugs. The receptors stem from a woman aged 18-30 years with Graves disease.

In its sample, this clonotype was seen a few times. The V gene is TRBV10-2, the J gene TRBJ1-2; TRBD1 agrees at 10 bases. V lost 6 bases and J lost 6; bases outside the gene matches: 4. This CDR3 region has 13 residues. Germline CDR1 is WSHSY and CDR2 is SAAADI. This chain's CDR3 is CASRGQGGDGYTF. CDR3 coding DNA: TGCGCCAGCAGAGGACAGGGGGGAGATGGCTACACCTTC.

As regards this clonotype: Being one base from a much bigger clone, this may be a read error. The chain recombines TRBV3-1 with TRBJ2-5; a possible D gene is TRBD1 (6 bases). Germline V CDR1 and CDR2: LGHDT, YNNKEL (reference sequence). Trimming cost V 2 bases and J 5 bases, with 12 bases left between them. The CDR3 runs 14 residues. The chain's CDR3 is CASSQTGRRETQYF. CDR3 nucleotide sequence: TGTGCCAGCAGCCAAACAGGGCGGAGGGAGACCCAGTACTTC.

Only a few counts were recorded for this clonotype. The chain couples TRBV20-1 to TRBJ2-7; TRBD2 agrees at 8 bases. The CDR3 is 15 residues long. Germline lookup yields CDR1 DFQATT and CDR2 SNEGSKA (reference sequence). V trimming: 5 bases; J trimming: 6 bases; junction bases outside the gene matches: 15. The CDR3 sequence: CSAPPTPGTRREQYF. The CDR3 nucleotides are TGCAGTGCTCCCCCAACCCCCGGGACTAGGCGCGAGCAGTACTTC.

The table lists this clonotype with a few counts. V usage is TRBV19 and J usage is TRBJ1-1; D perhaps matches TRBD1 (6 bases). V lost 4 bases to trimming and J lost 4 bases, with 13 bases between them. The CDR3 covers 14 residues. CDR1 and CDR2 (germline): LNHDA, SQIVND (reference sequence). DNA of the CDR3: TGTGCCAGTAGTACTTACAGGGATACCACTGAAGCTTTCTTT. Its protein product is CASSTYRDTTEAFF. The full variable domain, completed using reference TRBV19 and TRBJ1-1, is DGGITQSPKYLFRKEGQNVTLSCEQNLNHDAMYWYRQDPGQGLRLIYYSQIVNDFQKGDIAEGYSVSREKKESFPLTVTSAQKNPTAFYLCASSTYRDTTEAFFGQGTRLTVV.

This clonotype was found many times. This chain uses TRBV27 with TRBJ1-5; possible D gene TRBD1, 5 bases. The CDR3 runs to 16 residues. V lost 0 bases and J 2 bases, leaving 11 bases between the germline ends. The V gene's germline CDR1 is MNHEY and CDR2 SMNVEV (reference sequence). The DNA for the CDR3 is TGTGCCAGCAGTTTATCGGCTCCACAGGGCAATCAGCCCCAGCATTTT. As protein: CASSLSAPQGNQPQHF.

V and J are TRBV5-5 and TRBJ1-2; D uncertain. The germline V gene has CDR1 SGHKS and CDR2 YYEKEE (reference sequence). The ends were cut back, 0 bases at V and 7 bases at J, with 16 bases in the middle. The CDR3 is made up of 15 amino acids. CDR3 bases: TGTGCCAGCAGCTTGGGATTCCAGTCAGCTTTTGGCTACACCTTC. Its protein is CASSLGFQSAFGYTF.

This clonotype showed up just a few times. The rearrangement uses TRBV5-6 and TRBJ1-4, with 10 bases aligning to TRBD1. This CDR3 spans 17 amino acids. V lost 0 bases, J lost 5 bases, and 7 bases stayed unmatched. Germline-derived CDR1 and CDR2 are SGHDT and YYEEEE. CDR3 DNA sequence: TGTGCCAGCAGCTTGGCCGGGACAGGGGTGGGGAATGAAAAACTGTTTTTT. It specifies CASSLAGTGVGNEKLFF.